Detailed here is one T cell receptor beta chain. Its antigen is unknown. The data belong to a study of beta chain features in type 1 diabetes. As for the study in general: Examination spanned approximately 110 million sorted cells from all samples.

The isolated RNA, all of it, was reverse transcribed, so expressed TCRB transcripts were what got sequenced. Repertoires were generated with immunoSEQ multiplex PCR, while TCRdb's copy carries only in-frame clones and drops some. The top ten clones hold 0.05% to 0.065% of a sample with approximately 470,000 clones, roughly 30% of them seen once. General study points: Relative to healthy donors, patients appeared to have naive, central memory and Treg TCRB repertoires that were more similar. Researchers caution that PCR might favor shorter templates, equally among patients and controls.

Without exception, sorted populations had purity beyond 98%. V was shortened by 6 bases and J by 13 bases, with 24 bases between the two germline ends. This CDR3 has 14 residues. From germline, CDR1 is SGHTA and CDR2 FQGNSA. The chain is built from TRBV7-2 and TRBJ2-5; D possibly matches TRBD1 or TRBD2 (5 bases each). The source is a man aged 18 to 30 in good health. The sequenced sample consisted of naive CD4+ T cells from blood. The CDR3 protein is CASRRLGGSPYRYF. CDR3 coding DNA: TGTGCCAGCAGGCGCCTTGGGGGTTCCCCCTATAGGTACTTC.